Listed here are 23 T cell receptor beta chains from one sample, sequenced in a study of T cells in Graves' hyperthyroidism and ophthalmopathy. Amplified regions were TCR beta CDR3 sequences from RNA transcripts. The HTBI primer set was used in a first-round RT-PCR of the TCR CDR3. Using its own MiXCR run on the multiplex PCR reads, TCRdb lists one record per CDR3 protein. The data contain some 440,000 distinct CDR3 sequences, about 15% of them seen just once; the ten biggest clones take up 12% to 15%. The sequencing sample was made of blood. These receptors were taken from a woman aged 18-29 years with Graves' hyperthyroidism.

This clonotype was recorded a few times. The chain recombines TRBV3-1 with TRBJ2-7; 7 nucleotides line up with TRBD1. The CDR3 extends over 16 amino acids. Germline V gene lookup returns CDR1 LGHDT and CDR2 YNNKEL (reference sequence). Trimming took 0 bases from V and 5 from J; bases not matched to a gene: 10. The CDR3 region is CASSQEVSRGTHEQYF. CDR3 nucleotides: TGTGCCAGCAGCCAAGAGGTCTCCAGGGGGACGCACGAGCAGTACTTC.

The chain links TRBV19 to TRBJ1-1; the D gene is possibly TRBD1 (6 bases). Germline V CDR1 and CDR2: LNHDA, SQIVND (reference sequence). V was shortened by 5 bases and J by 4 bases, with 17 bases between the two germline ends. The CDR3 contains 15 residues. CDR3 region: CASSLETTGSTEAFF. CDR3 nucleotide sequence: TGTGCCAGTAGTCTCGAAACAACAGGGAGCACTGAAGCTTTCTTT. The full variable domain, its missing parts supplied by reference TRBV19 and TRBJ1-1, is DGGITQSPKYLFRKEGQNVTLSCEQNLNHDAMYWYRQDPGQGLRLIYYSQIVNDFQKGDIAEGYSVSREKKESFPLTVTSAQKNPTAFYLCASSLETTGSTEAFFGQGTRLTVV.

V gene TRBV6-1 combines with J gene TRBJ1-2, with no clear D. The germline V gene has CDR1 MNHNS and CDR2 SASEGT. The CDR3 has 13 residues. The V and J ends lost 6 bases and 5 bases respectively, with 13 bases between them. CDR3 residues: CASRIGIFYGYTF. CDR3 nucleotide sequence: TGTGCCAGCAGGATTGGCATCTTTTATGGCTACACCTTC.

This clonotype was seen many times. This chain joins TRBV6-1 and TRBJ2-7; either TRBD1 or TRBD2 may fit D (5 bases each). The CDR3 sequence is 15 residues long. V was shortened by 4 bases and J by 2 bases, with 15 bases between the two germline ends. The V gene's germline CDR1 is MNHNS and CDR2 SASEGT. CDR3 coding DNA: TGTGCCAGCAGTGGTGGGACCAAAGGGGCCTACGAGCAGTACTTC. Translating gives CASSGGTKGAYEQYF.

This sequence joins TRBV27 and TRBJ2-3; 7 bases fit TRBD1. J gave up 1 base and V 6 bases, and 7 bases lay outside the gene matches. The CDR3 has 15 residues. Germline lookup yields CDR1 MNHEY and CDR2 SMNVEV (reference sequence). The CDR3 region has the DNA TGTGCCAGCAGGCGACAGGGCCAGGGCACAGATACGCAGTATTTT. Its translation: CASRRQGQGTDTQYF.

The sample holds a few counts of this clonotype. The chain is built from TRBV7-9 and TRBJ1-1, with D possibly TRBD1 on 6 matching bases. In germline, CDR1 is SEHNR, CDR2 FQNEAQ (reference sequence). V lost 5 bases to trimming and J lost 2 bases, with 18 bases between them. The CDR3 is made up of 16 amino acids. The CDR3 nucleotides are TGTGCCAGCAGCCCCTGGGGGGGGGCGGGTAACACTGAAGCTTTCTTT. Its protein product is CASSPWGGAGNTEAFF.

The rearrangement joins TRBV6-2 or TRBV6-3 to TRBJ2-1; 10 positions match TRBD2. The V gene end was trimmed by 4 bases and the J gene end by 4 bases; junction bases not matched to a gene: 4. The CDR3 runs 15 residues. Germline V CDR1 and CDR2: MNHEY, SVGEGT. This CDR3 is CASSFIAGGYNEQFF. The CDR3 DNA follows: TGTGCCAGCAGTTTCATAGCGGGGGGTTACAATGAGCAGTTCTTC.

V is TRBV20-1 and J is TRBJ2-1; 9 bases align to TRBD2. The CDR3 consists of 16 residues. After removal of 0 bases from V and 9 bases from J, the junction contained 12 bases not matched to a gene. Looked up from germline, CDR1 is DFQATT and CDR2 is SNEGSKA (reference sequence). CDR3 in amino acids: CSARDRLALAGPEQFF. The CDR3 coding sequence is TGCAGTGCTAGAGATCGGTTGGCGCTAGCGGGGCCTGAGCAGTTCTTC.

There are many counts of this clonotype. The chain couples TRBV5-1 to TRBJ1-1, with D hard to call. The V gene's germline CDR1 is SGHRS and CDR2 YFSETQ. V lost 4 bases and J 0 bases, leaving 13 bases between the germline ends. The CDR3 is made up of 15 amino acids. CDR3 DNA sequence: TGCGCCAGCAGCATAATGGACGGACTGAACACTGAAGCTTTCTTT. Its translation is CASSIMDGLNTEAFF.

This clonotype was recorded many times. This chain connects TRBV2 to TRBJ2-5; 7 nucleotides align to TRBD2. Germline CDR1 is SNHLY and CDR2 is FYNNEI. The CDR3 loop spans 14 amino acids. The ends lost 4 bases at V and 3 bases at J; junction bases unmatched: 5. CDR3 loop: CASSAQTSKETQYF. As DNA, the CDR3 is TGTGCCAGCAGTGCCCAGACTAGCAAAGAGACCCAGTACTTC.

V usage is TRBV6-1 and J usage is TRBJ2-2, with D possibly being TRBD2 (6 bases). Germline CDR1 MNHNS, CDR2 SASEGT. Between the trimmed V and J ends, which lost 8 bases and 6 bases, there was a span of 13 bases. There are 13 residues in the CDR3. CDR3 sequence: CASLEGMAGELFF. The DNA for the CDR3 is TGTGCCAGCTTGGAGGGGATGGCCGGGGAGCTGTTTTTT.

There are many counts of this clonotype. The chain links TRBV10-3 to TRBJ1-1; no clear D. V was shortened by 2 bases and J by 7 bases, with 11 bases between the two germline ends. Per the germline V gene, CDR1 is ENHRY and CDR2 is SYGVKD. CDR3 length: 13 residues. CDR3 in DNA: TGTGCCATCAGTGAGATACAGCCGGATGAAGCTTTCTTT. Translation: CAISEIQPDEAFF.

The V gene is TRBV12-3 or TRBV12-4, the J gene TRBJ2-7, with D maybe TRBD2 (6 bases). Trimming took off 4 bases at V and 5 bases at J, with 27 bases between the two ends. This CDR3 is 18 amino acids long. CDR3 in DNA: TGTGCCAGCAGTTCTCCTCCTCGCTGGAGGGCCCTCCGACACGAGCAGTACTTC. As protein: CASSSPPRWRALRHEQYF.

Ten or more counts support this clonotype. CDR3 coding DNA: TGTGCCAGCAGTTTACGGACTAGCGGGAGAAACTACAATGAGCAGTTCTTC. It translates to CASSLRTSGRNYNEQFF. The gene calls are TRBV28 and TRBJ2-1; 13 positions match TRBD2. Germline lookup yields CDR1 MDHEN and CDR2 SYDVKM. V dropped 2 bases and J dropped 3; count of bases not matched to a gene: 4. The CDR3 is 17 amino acids.

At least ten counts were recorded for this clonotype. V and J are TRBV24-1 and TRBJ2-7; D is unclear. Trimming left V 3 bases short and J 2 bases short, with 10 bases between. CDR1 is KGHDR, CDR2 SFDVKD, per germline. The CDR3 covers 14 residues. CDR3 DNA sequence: TGTGCCACCAGTGATAAAGGCTTTACCTACGAGCAGTACTTC. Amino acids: CATSDKGFTYEQYF.

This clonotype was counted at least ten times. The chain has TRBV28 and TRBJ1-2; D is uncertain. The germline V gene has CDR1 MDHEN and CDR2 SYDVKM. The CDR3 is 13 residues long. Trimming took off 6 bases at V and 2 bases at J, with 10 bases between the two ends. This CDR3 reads CASSRLGNYGYTF. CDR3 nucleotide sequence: TGTGCCAGCAGCCGACTGGGGAACTATGGCTACACCTTC.

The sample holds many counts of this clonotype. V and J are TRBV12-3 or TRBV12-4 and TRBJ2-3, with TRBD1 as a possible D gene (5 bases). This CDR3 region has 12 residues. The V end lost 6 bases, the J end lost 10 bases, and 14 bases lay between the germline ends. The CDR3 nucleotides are TGTGCCAGCAGATTGGACACGCGTGCGCAGTATTTT. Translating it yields CASRLDTRAQYF.

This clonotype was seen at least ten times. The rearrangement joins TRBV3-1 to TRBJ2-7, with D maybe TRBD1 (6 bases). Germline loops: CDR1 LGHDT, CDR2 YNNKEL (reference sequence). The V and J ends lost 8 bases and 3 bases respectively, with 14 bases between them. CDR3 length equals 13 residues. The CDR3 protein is CASGRGSSYEQYF. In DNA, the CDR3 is TGTGCCAGCGGCAGGGGTAGTAGCTACGAGCAGTACTTC.

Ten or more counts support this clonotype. CDR3: CASSSVVSWGKNEKLFF. DNA of the CDR3: TGTGCCAGCAGCTCAGTTGTGTCGTGGGGGAAAAATGAAAAACTGTTTTTT. The rearrangement uses TRBV7-9 and TRBJ1-4; maybe TRBD1 (5 bases). V was clipped by 4 bases and J by 5 bases, with 20 bases between them. The germline CDR1 and CDR2 sequences are SEHNR and FQNEAQ (reference sequence). This CDR3 contains 17 residues.

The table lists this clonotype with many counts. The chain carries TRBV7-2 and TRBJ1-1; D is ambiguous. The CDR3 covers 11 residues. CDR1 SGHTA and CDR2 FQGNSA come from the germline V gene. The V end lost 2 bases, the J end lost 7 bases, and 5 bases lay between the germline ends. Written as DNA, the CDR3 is TGTGCCAGCAGCTTATGGGGTGAAGCTTTCTTT. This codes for CASSLWGEAFF.

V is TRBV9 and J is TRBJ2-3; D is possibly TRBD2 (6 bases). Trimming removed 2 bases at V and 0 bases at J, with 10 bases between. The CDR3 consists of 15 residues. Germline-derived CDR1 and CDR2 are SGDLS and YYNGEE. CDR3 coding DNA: TGTGCCAGCAGCGTCGCGAGCGGGAGCACAGATACGCAGTATTTT. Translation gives CASSVASGSTDTQYF. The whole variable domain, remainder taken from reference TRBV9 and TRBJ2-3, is DSGVTQTPKHLITATGQRVTLRCSPRSGDLSVYWYQQSLDQGLQFLIQYYNGEERAKGNILERFSAQQFPDLHSELNLSSLELGDSALYFCASSVASGSTDTQYFGPGTRLTVL.

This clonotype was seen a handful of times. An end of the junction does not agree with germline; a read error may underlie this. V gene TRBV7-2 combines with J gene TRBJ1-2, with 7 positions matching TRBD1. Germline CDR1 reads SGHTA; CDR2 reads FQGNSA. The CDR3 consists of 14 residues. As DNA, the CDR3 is TGTGCCAGCAGCTTAACAGGGGAGGCCTATGGCTGCACCTTC. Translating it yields CASSLTGEAYGCTF.

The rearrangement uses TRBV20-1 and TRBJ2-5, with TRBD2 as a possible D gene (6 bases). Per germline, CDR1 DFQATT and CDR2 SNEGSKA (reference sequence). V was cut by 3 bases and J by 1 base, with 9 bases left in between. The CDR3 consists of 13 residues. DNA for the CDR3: TGCAGTGCTAGCCTTAGCGGCCAAGAGACCCAGTACTTC. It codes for CSASLSGQETQYF.